This entry features one T cell receptor beta chain sequence. Its antigen is unknown. The sample originates from a study of tissue T cells after allogeneic stem cell transplantation. Background on the study: This research-autopsy study prospectively enrolled adult allogeneic hematopoietic cell transplant recipients with steroid-refractory graft-versus-host disease. CD3+ T cells were flow-sorted when enough cells; otherwise DNA extracted directly. Overall study findings and caveats: Tissue-detected TCR repertoire was only partly captured by blood and spleen T cells. Sampling depth was limited, and the cohort was small and clinically varied.

Measured with immunoSEQ multiplex PCR; TCRdb has only the in-frame clones, and not every one. The data hold 25,000 to 35,000 clones, with around 86% observed a single time. This sample comprised blood, obtained before transplantation. The clonotype was recovered from a woman aged 18 to 55 who later had graft-versus-host disease after an allogeneic stem cell transplant.

Here the CDR3 DNA reads TGTGCCAGCAGCGCCGACAGGAACACTGAAGCTTTCTTT. It specifies CASSADRNTEAFF. The rearrangement links TRBV7-3 to TRBJ1-1, with D maybe TRBD1 (5 bases). CDR1 and CDR2 from the germline V gene are SGHTA and FQGTGA. The CDR3 runs to 13 residues. Trimming cost V 5 bases and J 1 base, with 8 bases left between them.